The rows below give T cell receptor beta chains drawn from one sample of a study of cytomegalovirus exposure and HLA in healthy donors. Only in-frame clones appear in the TCRdb table, and some are missing; sequencing was by immunoSEQ multiplex PCR. Of some 110,000 clones detected, 74% appear once; the ten largest clones hold more than 9%. The sample consisted of PBMCs. The receptors stem from a woman aged 45-65 years in good health and CMV-seropositive. Each CDR3 is given with its conserved first and last residue. A D gene is named only where the DNA matches it firmly. Clone size is stated in some rows and not others, as once, few, many or a class when expanded.

V,D,size,J,CDR3,DNA
TRBV27,TRBD1,-,TRBJ1-6,CASSLRTLTGSNNSPLHF,TGTGCCAGCAGTCTCCGCACCCTGACAGGGTCGAATAATTCACCCCTCCACTTT
TRBV19,-,few,TRBJ1-5,CASSIASGYSNQPQHF,TGTGCCAGTAGTATAGCAAGCGGTTATAGCAATCAGCCCCAGCATTTT
TRBV19,TRBD1,-,TRBJ1-5,CASRGQGSNQPQHF,TGTGCCAGTCGCGGACAGGGTAGCAATCAGCCCCAGCATTTT
TRBV7-2,-,few,TRBJ1-2,CASSPEAVTANGYTF,TGTGCCAGCAGCCCCGAGGCTGTAACCGCTAATGGCTACACCTTC
TRBV19,TRBD1,-,TRBJ1-2,CASRQDPGQGSNYGYTF,TGTGCCAGTAGACAAGACCCGGGACAGGGCTCAAACTATGGCTACACCTTC
TRBV7-9,TRBD2,-,TRBJ2-1,CASSILAGSYNEQFF,TGTGCCAGCAGCATTCTAGCGGGCTCCTACAATGAGCAGTTCTTC
TRBV19,TRBD1,-,TRBJ2-7,CASRTIGRDSEQYF,TGTGCCAGTAGGACGATCGGCAGGGACAGCGAGCAGTACTTC
TRBV4-3,-,-,TRBJ2-7,CASSQGRYYEQYF,TGCGCCAGCAGCCAAGGCAGGTACTACGAGCAGTACTTC
TRBV19,TRBD2,-,TRBJ2-2,CASSGTRNTGELFF,TGTGCCAGTAGTGGGACTAGAAACACCGGGGAGCTGTTTTTT
TRBV18,-,-,TRBJ1-1,CASSPPGRGGGEAFF,TGTGCCAGCTCACCACCAGGCAGGGGTGGTGGTGAAGCTTTCTTT
TRBV6-1,-,-,TRBJ1-5,CASSGNSNQPQHF,TGTGCCAGCAGCGGGAATAGCAATCAGCCCCAGCATTTT
TRBV7-8,TRBD1,few,TRBJ1-4,CASSSTGVGEKLFF,TGTGCCAGCAGTTCCACAGGGGTTGGTGAAAAACTGTTTTTT
TRBV6-1,-,-,TRBJ2-3,CASSGLVVTQYF,TGTGCCAGCAGTGGACTGGTTGTTACGCAGTATTTT
TRBV10-3,-,-,TRBJ1-2,CAIRSPEANYGYTF,TGTGCCATCAGGAGCCCCGAGGCTAACTATGGCTACACCTTC
TRBV19,TRBD2,-,TRBJ2-7,CASSIGLAGNYEQYF,TGTGCCAGTAGTATAGGACTAGCGGGGAACTACGAGCAGTACTTC
TRBV11-2,TRBD1,few,TRBJ1-1,CASSPNRGTSMNTEAFF,TGTGCCAGCAGTCCTAACAGGGGCACTTCGATGAACACTGAAGCTTTCTTT
TRBV7-2,-,-,TRBJ2-7,CASSLSGEQYF,TGTGCCAGCAGCCTTAGCGGCGAGCAGTACTTC
TRBV4-1,-,-,TRBJ1-1,CASSPSRGYNTEAFF,TGCGCCAGCAGCCCGAGCCGCGGGTATAACACTGAAGCTTTCTTT
TRBV19,TRBD1,-,TRBJ2-1,CASSISWTGTGGNEQFF,TGTGCCAGTAGTATTAGCTGGACGGGGACAGGGGGCAATGAGCAGTTCTTC
TRBV11-3,TRBD2,-,TRBJ2-1,CASSPSGGPYNEQFF,TGTGCCAGCAGCCCTAGCGGGGGGCCGTACAATGAGCAGTTCTTC
TRBV5-4,TRBD2,-,TRBJ2-3,CASSLTSDSTDTQYF,TGTGCCAGCAGCTTGACTAGCGATAGCACAGATACGCAGTATTTT
TRBV19,TRBD1,-,TRBJ1-1,CASSPSGQAVGTEAFF,TGTGCCAGTAGTCCCTCGGGACAGGCCGTCGGCACTGAAGCTTTCTTT
TRBV27,-,-,TRBJ1-1,CASSFLGIPEAFF,TGTGCCAGCAGTTTTCTGGGCATCCCTGAAGCTTTCTTT
TRBV5-4,TRBD1,-,TRBJ2-7,CASSFDRAYEQYF,TGTGCCAGCAGCTTCGACAGGGCCTACGAGCAGTACTTC
TRBV5-5,TRBD1,-,TRBJ1-1,CASSSTGQNTEAFF,TGTGCCAGCAGCTCGACAGGGCAAAACACTGAAGCTTTCTTT
TRBV9,TRBD2,once,TRBJ2-7,CASSPGTSGTSGEQYF,TGTGCCAGCAGCCCCGGGACTAGCGGGACCTCCGGCGAGCAGTACTTC